One sample yielded the 32 T cell receptor beta chains listed below, sequenced in a study of patients and donors after allogeneic stem cell transplantation. In TCRdb, the RT-PCR reads were re-called with MiXCR into one record per CDR3 protein. The sample records about a million distinct CDR3 sequences, roughly 18% being singletons. The sequenced material came from blood, either unsorted or a sorted T cell fraction (not recorded which). Receptors originate from a human donor who was either an allogeneic HSCT recipient or a stem cell or donor lymphocyte infusion donor (not recorded which). It is not recorded whose cells these are; they may come from a transplant donor.

In this sample, this clonotype turned up a few times. V is TRBV9 and J is TRBJ1-2; 10 bases agree with TRBD1. Germline CDR1 SGDLS, CDR2 YYNGEE. This CDR3 has 16 residues. V lost 3 bases and J lost 2; bases outside the gene matches: 7. For the CDR3, the DNA is TGTGCCAGCAGCGGGCCAAGGACAGGGGGGAACTATGGCTACACCTTC. This encodes CASSGPRTGGNYGYTF.

This clonotype appeared a few times. This chain connects TRBV30 to TRBJ2-7; D could derive from TRBD1 or TRBD2 (5 bases each). The CDR3 has 14 amino acids. V lost 0 bases, J lost 9 bases, and 18 bases lay in between. Looked up from germline, CDR1 is GTSNPN and CDR2 is SVGIG (reference sequence). CDR3 sequence: CAWSVDGTAVRQYF. The CDR3 region has the DNA TGTGCCTGGAGTGTCGATGGGACGGCAGTAAGGCAGTACTTC.

This clonotype was recorded at least ten times. This chain links TRBV5-1 with TRBJ2-1; 12 bases line up with TRBD2. The CDR3 extends over 16 amino acids. Trimming removed 0 bases from V and 9 bases from J; junction bases left unmatched: 7. The germline V gene has CDR1 SGHRS and CDR2 YFSETQ. The CDR3 coding sequence is TGCGCCAGCAGCTTGGTTCTAGCGGGAGGGCCCACTGAGCAGTTCTTC. Translated, it gives CASSLVLAGGPTEQFF.

This clonotype was found a few times. This chain connects TRBV12-3 or TRBV12-4 to TRBJ1-2, with TRBD1 matching 7 bases. CDR3 length equals 12 residues. The trim removed 8 bases at V and 4 bases at J, leaving 4 bases unmatched. The CDR3 loop reads CASAGQTYGYTF. In DNA, the CDR3 is TGTGCCAGCGCGGGACAGACCTATGGCTACACCTTC.

This clonotype has more than one count but fewer than ten. This sequence joins TRBV6-6 and TRBJ2-1; maybe TRBD2 (5 bases). CDR3 length: 11 amino acids. Germline CDR1 MNHNY, CDR2 SVGAGI (reference sequence). Trimming shortened V by 0 bases and J by 12 bases, and 6 bases separated the two germline ends. CDR3 loop: CASSYSAGQFF. CDR3 bases: TGTGCCAGCAGTTACTCGGCGGGGCAGTTCTTC.

This clonotype has at least ten counts. The chain recombines TRBV10-3 with TRBJ1-1; D is unresolved. The V gene lost 3 bases and the J gene lost 7 bases, with 6 bases spanning the gap. The CDR3 spans 11 residues. Germline CDR1 reads ENHRY; CDR2 reads SYGVKD. The CDR3 loop is CAISDRHEAFF. In DNA form, the CDR3 reads TGTGCCATCAGTGACAGACATGAAGCTTTCTTT.

This clonotype was picked up a small number of times. The chain is built from TRBV7-8 and TRBJ2-7; 9 bases agree with TRBD1. V gave up 5 bases and J gave up 2 bases; unmatched junction bases: 7. Germline lookup yields CDR1 SGHVS and CDR2 FQNEAQ. The CDR3 covers 15 residues. The CDR3 sequence is CASSPRDRATYEQYF. The CDR3 nucleotides read TGTGCCAGCAGCCCCAGGGACAGGGCCACCTACGAGCAGTACTTC.

J is TRBJ2-7 and V is TRBV14, with TRBD2 identical over 10 bases. This CDR3 comprises 16 residues. The V gene end was trimmed by 1 base and the J gene end by 2 bases; junction bases not matched to a gene: 5. Germline V gene lookup returns CDR1 SGHDN and CDR2 FVKESK. CDR3 loop: CASSQGGLAVPYEQYF. DNA of the CDR3: TGTGCCAGCAGCCAAGGTGGACTAGCGGTTCCCTACGAGCAGTACTTC.

The chain combines TRBV11-2 with TRBJ1-2; D unresolved. Looked up from germline, CDR1 is SGHAT and CDR2 is FQNNGV. Trimming shortened V by 1 base and J by 4 bases, and 16 bases separated the two germline ends. CDR3 length: 16 amino acids. The chain's CDR3 is CASSLALPSGGYGYTF. The CDR3 nucleotides are TGTGCCAGCAGCTTAGCTCTGCCCTCCGGCGGCTATGGCTACACCTTC.

This clonotype came up a few times. The V call is TRBV5-1, the J call TRBJ2-5, with a weak D call TRBD2 (6 bases). The CDR3 is 15 amino acids. V was trimmed by 6 bases and J by 5 bases, leaving 20 bases between them. Germline CDR1 SGHRS, CDR2 YFSETQ. CDR3 sequence: CASTLPGGDGETQYF. CDR3 nucleotide sequence: TGCGCCAGCACTCTTCCCGGGGGAGATGGGGAGACCCAGTACTTC.

The chain carries TRBV24-1 and TRBJ1-1; D may be TRBD1 (5 bases). Trimming took off 0 bases at V and 1 base at J, with 23 bases between the two ends. Germline V gene data show CDR1 as KGHDR and CDR2 as SFDVKD. The CDR3 spans 20 residues. The CDR3 DNA reads as TGTGCCACCAGTGATTTGCGAGAGGGCGCAGGGAAGGGTCGGAACACTGAAGCTTTCTTT. It is translated as CATSDLREGAGKGRNTEAFF.

This clonotype was observed a handful of times. The chain links TRBV4-1 to TRBJ2-7, with 8 nucleotides matching TRBD1. With V trimmed by 6 bases and J by 12 bases, 16 bases remained unmatched. The CDR3 has 14 amino acids. CDR1 and CDR2 (germline): MGHRA, YSYEKL. The CDR3 reads CASSLSDRAIFPYF. DNA for the CDR3: TGCGCCAGCAGTCTCTCGGACAGGGCTATTTTTCCGTACTTC.

A few counts support this clonotype. The chain joins TRBV12-3 or TRBV12-4 to TRBJ1-2, with a weak D call TRBD1 (5 bases). The CDR3 has 15 residues. The V gene lost 6 bases and the J gene lost 1 base, with 15 bases spanning the gap. The CDR3 here is CASRSPGTVNYGYTF. The CDR3 nucleotides read TGTGCCAGCAGGTCCCCCGGGACGGTTAACTATGGCTACACCTTC.

In its sample, this clonotype was seen once. CDR3 nucleotides: TGTGCCAGCAGTTATGGACCGGCGGGGAACCCAGCGGATGAGCAGTTCTTC. This gives the protein CASSYGPAGNPADEQFF. This chain links TRBV12-3 or TRBV12-4 with TRBJ2-1; D perhaps matches TRBD2 (6 bases). V was trimmed by 4 bases and J by 8 bases, leaving 24 bases between them. The CDR3 runs to 17 residues.

The chain employs TRBV7-9 and TRBJ2-5; D may be TRBD1 (5 bases). V was clipped by 1 base and J by 5 bases, with 11 bases between them. The CDR3 extends over 14 amino acids. Germline values: CDR1 SEHNR, CDR2 FQNEAQ (reference sequence). CDR3: CASSLVGDSETQYF. As DNA, the CDR3 is TGTGCCAGCAGCTTAGTAGGGGATAGTGAGACCCAGTACTTC.

The chain uses TRBV20-1 and TRBJ2-1, with D possibly matching TRBD2 (6 bases). Germline V gene lookup returns CDR1 DFQATT and CDR2 SNEGSKA (reference sequence). The CDR3 sequence is 14 residues long. With 7 bases removed from V and 0 bases from J, the gap between germline ends came to 13 bases. CDR3 region: CSVAGLSSYNEQFF. CDR3 coding DNA: TGCAGTGTGGCGGGGCTCAGCTCCTACAATGAGCAGTTCTTC.

This rearrangement joins TRBV5-4 to TRBJ2-1; D might be TRBD2 (5 bases). Germline lookup yields CDR1 SGHNT and CDR2 YYREEE (reference sequence). V lost 0 bases and J lost 7, with 11 bases in between. This CDR3 contains 14 residues. This chain's CDR3 is CASSLVEGRNEQFF. The CDR3, as DNA: TGTGCCAGCAGCTTGGTAGAGGGCCGGAATGAGCAGTTCTTC.

This clonotype came up a few times. The V gene is TRBV7-3, the J gene TRBJ2-3; 13 bases line up with TRBD2. The V segment lost 6 bases and the J segment 2 bases; nucleotides outside the gene matches: 5. The CDR3 covers 16 residues. Per germline, CDR1 SGHTA and CDR2 FQGTGA. The DNA for the CDR3 is TGTGCCAGCAGTTCCGGGACTAGCGGGGCCACAGATACGCAGTATTTT. This codes for CASSSGTSGATDTQYF.

This clonotype was observed many times. V gene TRBV5-1 combines with J gene TRBJ2-7; possible D gene TRBD1, 6 bases. CDR3 length: 14 residues. The germline CDR1 and CDR2 sequences are SGHRS and YFSETQ. V lost 3 bases and J lost 0, with 10 bases in between. CDR3 residues: CASSSRDNSYEQYF. The CDR3 DNA is TGCGCCAGCAGCTCCCGGGACAACTCCTACGAGCAGTACTTC.

The J gene is TRBJ2-7, the V gene TRBV24-1; D unresolved. V was clipped by 1 base and J by 5 bases, with 5 bases between them. The CDR3 covers 12 residues. The V gene's germline CDR1 is KGHDR and CDR2 SFDVKD. The CDR3 DNA follows: TGTGCCACCAGTGATTTTTGGGACGAGCAGTACTTC. Its translation: CATSDFWDEQYF.

This clonotype occurred once. At one boundary the junction diverges from the germline segment, which might be a read error. CDR3 coding DNA: TGTGCCAGCAGTGTAGGGGTCCCCGGAATATTCTTT. It specifies CASSVGVPGIFF. This chain uses TRBV2 with TRBJ2-3; D perhaps matches TRBD1 (5 bases). The CDR3 has 12 residues. CDR1 and CDR2 from the germline V gene are SNHLY and FYNNEI.

The gene calls are TRBV6-1 and TRBJ2-7; TRBD2 agrees at 10 bases. Germline assignment: CDR1 MNHNS and CDR2 SASEGT. Trimming removed 0 bases from V and 6 bases from J; junction bases left unmatched: 14. The CDR3 length is 18 residues. The CDR3 region has the DNA TGTGCCAGCAGTGAAGCCAGTGGATTAGCGGGGGGTCGCCTCGAGCAGTACTTC. It specifies CASSEASGLAGGRLEQYF.

This clonotype was seen a handful of times. This chain links TRBV5-1 with TRBJ2-2; no reliable D call. The CDR3 consists of 15 residues. V gave up 0 bases and J gave up 7 bases, with 13 bases separating them. Germline assignment: CDR1 SGHRS and CDR2 YFSETQ. Here the CDR3 DNA reads TGCGCCAGCAGCTTGGCCCAAAACAGAGGCGGGGAGCTGTTTTTT. This codes for CASSLAQNRGGELFF.

This clonotype occurred a few times. The chain is built from TRBV29-1 and TRBJ2-7, with D possibly TRBD1 on 5 matching bases. The germline V gene encodes CDR1 SQVTM and CDR2 ANQGSEA. The CDR3 is 12 residues long. V was shortened by 4 bases and J by 2 bases, with 9 bases between the two germline ends. Written as DNA, the CDR3 is TGCAGCGTTGGTTGGACACCCTACGAGCAGTACTTC. It yields the protein CSVGWTPYEQYF.

This clonotype was counted many times. The chain combines TRBV5-1 with TRBJ2-1, with 10 bases fitting TRBD1. The CDR3 contains 16 residues. J gave up 3 bases and V 4 bases, and 7 bases lay outside the gene matches. Germline CDR1 and CDR2: SGHRS and YFSETQ. The CDR3 sequence is CASSLRGTGDYNEQFF. CDR3 DNA sequence: TGCGCCAGCAGCCTAAGGGGGACAGGGGACTACAATGAGCAGTTCTTC.

This chain uses TRBV2 with TRBJ2-6, with a tentative D call TRBD1 (5 bases). CDR3 size: 14 residues. The V end lost 6 bases, the J end lost 0 bases, and 6 bases lay between the germline ends. In germline, CDR1 is SNHLY, CDR2 FYNNEI. As DNA, the CDR3 is TGTGCCAGCAGGACAGTCTCTGGGGCCAACGTCCTGACTTTC. Translation: CASRTVSGANVLTF.

This clonotype was observed a few times. The CDR3 loop reads CASSSRDNPYQETQYF. In nucleotides, the CDR3 is TGTGCCAGCAGCTCCCGGGACAACCCGTACCAAGAGACCCAGTACTTC. The genes are TRBV7-9 and TRBJ2-5, with D possibly being TRBD1 (6 bases). CDR1 is SEHNR and CDR2 is FQNEAQ in the germline V gene (reference sequence). The CDR3 has 16 residues. V was cut by 4 bases and J by 0 bases, with 15 bases left in between.

V usage is TRBV5-6 and J usage is TRBJ1-1; 11 bases map to TRBD1. Trimming removed 3 bases from V and 7 bases from J; junction bases left unmatched: 8. Germline V gene data show CDR1 as SGHDT and CDR2 as YYEEEE. The CDR3 has 15 residues. CDR3 DNA sequence: TGTGCCAGCAGCTATGGGACAGGGGGGGATAGTGAAGCTTTCTTT. It yields the protein CASSYGTGGDSEAFF. Together with reference TRBV5-6 and TRBJ1-1, the CDR3 gives the full variable domain: DAGVTQSPTHLIKTRGQQVTLRCSPKSGHDTVSWYQQALGQGPQFIFQYYEEEERQRGNFPDRFSGHQFPNYSSELNVNALLLGDSALYLCASSYGTGGDSEAFFGQGTRLTVV.

This clonotype is a singleton in its sample. V and J are TRBV29-1 and TRBJ2-1; possible D gene TRBD2, 7 bases. This CDR3 is built from 16 residues. The germline gives CDR1 SQVTM, CDR2 ANQGSEA. Trimming left V 7 bases short and J 4 bases short, with 23 bases between. The DNA for the CDR3 is TGCAGCGCCGAGGGGGGGGCGGGGATAGTATACAATGAGCAGTTCTTC. Translation gives CSAEGGAGIVYNEQFF.

J is TRBJ1-1 and V is TRBV14; 10 nucleotides match TRBD1. The CDR3 has 16 amino acids. Germline trimming cut 1 base from V and 4 bases from J; bases unmatched to any gene: 6. The germline V gene has CDR1 SGHDN and CDR2 FVKESK. The CDR3 DNA reads as TGTGCCAGCAGCCAAGGATCCGGGACAGGGGTCACTGAAGCTTTCTTT. As protein: CASSQGSGTGVTEAFF.

This clonotype appeared a few times. CDR3 sequence (DNA): TGTGCCACCAGCAGAGACATACTAGCGGGGGGGCACACAGATACGCAGTATTTT. This codes for CATSRDILAGGHTDTQYF. The chain has TRBV15 and TRBJ2-3; 13 bases are a match to TRBD2. V shed 0 bases and J 2 bases; nucleotides not matched to a gene: 5. Looked up from germline, CDR1 is LNHNV and CDR2 is YYDKDF (reference sequence). The CDR3 covers 18 residues. Complete variable domain (other parts from reference TRBV15 and TRBJ2-3): DAMVIQNPRYQVTQFGKPVTLSCSQTLNHNVMYWYQQKSSQAPKLLFHYYDKDFNNEADTPDNFQSRRPNTSFCFLDIRSPGLGDTAMYLCATSRDILAGGHTDTQYFGPGTRLTVL.

This chain links TRBV7-2 with TRBJ2-7, with unresolved D. The length of the CDR3 is 14 residues. The V and J ends lost 1 base and 2 bases respectively, with 9 bases between them. Germline CDR1 reads SGHTA; CDR2 reads FQGNSA. The CDR3, as DNA: TGTGCCAGCAGCTTAGAGGACGGAGCCTACGAGCAGTACTTC. Protein product: CASSLEDGAYEQYF.